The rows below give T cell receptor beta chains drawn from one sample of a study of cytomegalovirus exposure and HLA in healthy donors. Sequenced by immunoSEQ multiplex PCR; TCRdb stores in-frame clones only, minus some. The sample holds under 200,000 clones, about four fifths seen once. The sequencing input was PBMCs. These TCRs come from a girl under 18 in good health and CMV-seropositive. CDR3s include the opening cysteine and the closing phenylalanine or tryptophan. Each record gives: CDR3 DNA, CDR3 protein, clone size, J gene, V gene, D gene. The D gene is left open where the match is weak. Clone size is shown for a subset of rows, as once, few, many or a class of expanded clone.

CDR3nt: TGTGCCAGCAGTTCACAGGGGGGCCCCGAGCAGTACTTC; CDR3aa: CASSSQGGPEQYF; abundance: once; j_gene: TRBJ2-7; v_gene: TRBV6-5; d_gene: TRBD1
CDR3nt: TGTGCCAGCAGCGTAGGGAGCAGGGGGCTTACTGAAGCTTTCTTT; CDR3aa: CASSVGSRGLTEAFF; abundance: -; j_gene: TRBJ1-1; v_gene: TRBV9; d_gene: TRBD1
CDR3nt: TGTGCCAGCAGTTCACTAGCGGTTATGGGCAATGAGCAGTTCTTC; CDR3aa: CASSSLAVMGNEQFF; abundance: -; j_gene: TRBJ2-1; v_gene: TRBV6-1; d_gene: TRBD2
CDR3nt: TGTGCCAGCAGCAGCTACAGGGGCGGTGGGTTAAGCGAGCAGTACTTC; CDR3aa: CASSSYRGGGLSEQYF; abundance: few; j_gene: TRBJ2-7; v_gene: TRBV7-9; d_gene: TRBD1
CDR3nt: TGTGCCAGCAGTTTTATCGGCAGGGGGCCGGTCAATGAGCAGTTCTTC; CDR3aa: CASSFIGRGPVNEQFF; abundance: -; j_gene: TRBJ2-1; v_gene: TRBV28; d_gene: TRBD1
CDR3nt: TGTGCCAGCACCCCCGCAGCGGGCCGCTCCTACGAGCAGTACTTC; CDR3aa: CASTPAAGRSYEQYF; abundance: -; j_gene: TRBJ2-7; v_gene: TRBV6-1; d_gene: -
CDR3nt: TGTGCCAGCAGTTTCCGGGACAGGGCTGGAAACACCATATATTTT; CDR3aa: CASSFRDRAGNTIYF; abundance: few; j_gene: TRBJ1-3; v_gene: TRBV28; d_gene: TRBD1
CDR3nt: TGTGCCAGCAGCTACAACGACAGGGTCGGAACCAAAAACATTCAGTACTTC; CDR3aa: CASSYNDRVGTKNIQYF; abundance: -; j_gene: TRBJ2-4; v_gene: TRBV7-9; d_gene: TRBD1
CDR3nt: TGTGCCAGCAGTCCCGGACACTCCACATACTCCTACGAGCAGTACTTC; CDR3aa: CASSPGHSTYSYEQYF; abundance: -; j_gene: TRBJ2-7; v_gene: TRBV27; d_gene: -
CDR3nt: TGCGCCAGCAGCTCTACAGGGAACACTGAAGCTTTCTTT; CDR3aa: CASSSTGNTEAFF; abundance: -; j_gene: TRBJ1-1; v_gene: TRBV5-1; d_gene: -
CDR3nt: TGTGCCAGCAGCGTAGAGGACGGACAGGGAAACACTGAAGCTTTCTTT; CDR3aa: CASSVEDGQGNTEAFF; abundance: -; j_gene: TRBJ1-1; v_gene: TRBV9; d_gene: TRBD1
CDR3nt: TGCGCCAGCAGCCTGACTCCTGGGACAGATAACTTATACACTGAAGCTTTCTTT; CDR3aa: CASSLTPGTDNLYTEAFF; abundance: few; j_gene: TRBJ1-1; v_gene: TRBV4-1; d_gene: TRBD1
CDR3nt: TGTGCCAGCAGCCGAGGGGGAGGGGGGACAGATACGCAGTATTTT; CDR3aa: CASSRGGGGTDTQYF; abundance: -; j_gene: TRBJ2-3; v_gene: TRBV9; d_gene: -
CDR3nt: TGTGCCAGCAGTTACTCATTTGCGGGCTCCTACAATGAGCAGTTCTTC; CDR3aa: CASSYSFAGSYNEQFF; abundance: once; j_gene: TRBJ2-1; v_gene: TRBV6-5; d_gene: -
CDR3nt: TGTGCCAGCAGCGTAGTTCTCGGGGAGCTGTTTTTT; CDR3aa: CASSVVLGELFF; abundance: -; j_gene: TRBJ2-2; v_gene: TRBV9; d_gene: -
CDR3nt: TGCGCCAGCAGCCAGCCGGGACAGGGGATTGGAAACACCATATATTTT; CDR3aa: CASSQPGQGIGNTIYF; abundance: -; j_gene: TRBJ1-3; v_gene: TRBV4-1; d_gene: TRBD1
CDR3nt: TGCGCCAGCAGTCATCCAGACAGGGAGAACACCGGGGAGCTGTTTTTT; CDR3aa: CASSHPDRENTGELFF; abundance: -; j_gene: TRBJ2-2; v_gene: TRBV23-1; d_gene: TRBD1
CDR3nt: TGTGCCAGCAGCTTATTGGGGGGCTCCTACAATGAGCAGTTCTTC; CDR3aa: CASSLLGGSYNEQFF; abundance: -; j_gene: TRBJ2-1; v_gene: TRBV7-3; d_gene: -
CDR3nt: TGTGCCAGTAGTCCAGGGCGGGAGACCCAGTACTTC; CDR3aa: CASSPGRETQYF; abundance: -; j_gene: TRBJ2-5; v_gene: TRBV19; d_gene: -
CDR3nt: TGTGCCAGCAGCTTAGCTCAGGAGGGCACCGGGGAGCTGTTTTTT; CDR3aa: CASSLAQEGTGELFF; abundance: -; j_gene: TRBJ2-2; v_gene: TRBV11-3; d_gene: -
CDR3nt: TGTGCCAGCAGCTTATCGGACAGTGAAGCTTTCTTT; CDR3aa: CASSLSDSEAFF; abundance: -; j_gene: TRBJ1-1; v_gene: TRBV13; d_gene: -
CDR3nt: TGTGCCAGCAGCTTAGTCTACTACGAGCAGTACTTC; CDR3aa: CASSLVYYEQYF; abundance: -; j_gene: TRBJ2-7; v_gene: TRBV28; d_gene: -
CDR3nt: TGCAGTGCCTCGGACAGCTACGAGCAGTACTTC; CDR3aa: CSASDSYEQYF; abundance: -; j_gene: TRBJ2-7; v_gene: TRBV20-1; d_gene: -
CDR3nt: TGTGCCAGCAGCGCGGACATGAACACTGAAGCTTTCTTT; CDR3aa: CASSADMNTEAFF; abundance: once; j_gene: TRBJ1-1; v_gene: TRBV9; d_gene: -
CDR3nt: TGCGCCAGCAGCCCCACGAGCGGGTGGTTGGGGGATACGCAGTATTTT; CDR3aa: CASSPTSGWLGDTQYF; abundance: -; j_gene: TRBJ2-3; v_gene: TRBV4-1; d_gene: -
CDR3nt: TGTGCCAGCAGTCCTCGGGGCAGGGGGCTTTGGGAGACCCAGTACTTC; CDR3aa: CASSPRGRGLWETQYF; abundance: -; j_gene: TRBJ2-5; v_gene: TRBV28; d_gene: TRBD1
CDR3nt: TGCAGCGTCGGGGGGTACACTGAAGCTTTCTTT; CDR3aa: CSVGGYTEAFF; abundance: -; j_gene: TRBJ1-1; v_gene: TRBV29-1; d_gene: -
CDR3nt: TGTGCCAGCTCACCACCGTGGGGTGCGGGAGCCGATGATACGCAGTATTTT; CDR3aa: CASSPPWGAGADDTQYF; abundance: -; j_gene: TRBJ2-3; v_gene: TRBV18; d_gene: TRBD2
CDR3nt: TGTGCCAGCAGTGGGGACTTGTTCAGAGATACGCAGTATTTT; CDR3aa: CASSGDLFRDTQYF; abundance: -; j_gene: TRBJ2-3; v_gene: TRBV25-1; d_gene: -
CDR3nt: TGTGCCAGCAGTTTGGGCAGGCCCCATGGCTACACCTTC; CDR3aa: CASSLGRPHGYTF; abundance: -; j_gene: TRBJ1-2; v_gene: TRBV28; d_gene: -
CDR3nt: TGTGCCAGCAGTTACGAACAGGGTTCCGAGCAGTACTTC; CDR3aa: CASSYEQGSEQYF; abundance: -; j_gene: TRBJ2-7; v_gene: TRBV6-5; d_gene: -
CDR3nt: TGTGCCAGCAGCGTGACCGGACAGGGGACGTACCATGAGCAGTTCTTC; CDR3aa: CASSVTGQGTYHEQFF; abundance: once; j_gene: TRBJ2-1; v_gene: TRBV9; d_gene: TRBD1
CDR3nt: TGTGCCAGCAGACCGGGACAGGGGTACGAGCAGTACTTC; CDR3aa: CASRPGQGYEQYF; abundance: -; j_gene: TRBJ2-7; v_gene: TRBV7-9; d_gene: TRBD1